These 23 T cell receptor beta chains came from one sample sequenced in a study of shared clonotypes between healthy human individuals. Assay used: immunoSEQ multiplex PCR; TCRdb lists only in-frame clones, some missing. The table lists 1,500,000 or so clones, 98% of them singletons, with about 0.4% in the top ten. The material sequenced was naive CD4+ T cells sorted from blood. As to subset: CD45RA+ positively selected. The receptors derive from a man in his thirties or forties in good health.

This chain connects TRBV18 to TRBJ2-2, with D possibly matching TRBD2 (6 bases). This CDR3 spans 17 amino acids. Trimming stripped 5 bases from V and 0 bases from J, with 16 bases between. Germline-derived CDR1 and CDR2 are KGHSH and LQKENI. Here the CDR3 reads CASSFFRGLTNTGELFF. CDR3 in DNA: TGTGCCAGCTCATTTTTTAGGGGACTCACGAACACCGGGGAGCTGTTTTTT.

This clone was found once. The V and J genes are TRBV7-2 and TRBJ1-1, with D unresolved. The CDR3 consists of 12 residues. V lost 5 bases and J lost 4, with 8 bases in between. Germline CDR1 and CDR2: SGHTA and FQGNSA. The CDR3 reads CASSPTFTEAFF. The CDR3 bases are TGTGCCAGCAGCCCCACATTCACTGAAGCTTTCTTT. The full variable domain, in which reference TRBV7-2 and TRBJ1-1 provide the parts outside the CDR3, is GAGVSQSPSNKVTEKGKDVELRCDPISGHTALYWYRQSLGQGLEFLIYFQGNSAPDKSGLPSDRFSAERTGGSVSTLTIQRTQQEDSAVYLCASSPTFTEAFFGQGTRLTVV.

The chain is built from TRBV5-8 and TRBJ2-7; 9 nucleotides match TRBD2. V lost 0 bases, J lost 3 bases, and 4 bases stayed unmatched. This CDR3 spans 15 amino acids. CDR1 and CDR2 (germline): SGHTS, YDEGEE. CDR3 nucleotides: TGTGCCAGCAGCTTGGGACTAGCGGAAAGCTACGAGCAGTACTTC. This gives the protein CASSLGLAESYEQYF.

The rearrangement links TRBV4-1 to TRBJ2-3; D tentatively fits TRBD1 or TRBD2 (5 bases each). Trimming removed 2 bases from V and 1 base from J, with 13 bases in between. The CDR3 has 16 amino acids. Germline CDR1 reads MGHRA; CDR2 reads YSYEKL. CDR3 DNA: TGCGCCAGCAGCCAACCGGGACCCGGGGGCACAGATACGCAGTATTTT. This translates into CASSQPGPGGTDTQYF.

The rearrangement uses TRBV9 and TRBJ2-3; tentative D call: TRBD2 (5 bases). This CDR3 comprises 16 residues. The germline gives CDR1 SGDLS, CDR2 YYNGEE. Deletions cut 2 bases from V and 4 bases from J, with 17 bases between. CDR3 in amino acids: CASSVRTGISPDTQYF. The CDR3 region has the DNA TGTGCCAGCAGCGTGCGCACCGGGATCAGCCCAGATACGCAGTATTTT.

A note on this clone: One end of the junction fails to match germline, which may point to a read error. The chain combines TRBV2 with TRBJ2-7, with 10 bases aligning to TRBD1. Germline lookup yields CDR1 SNHLY and CDR2 FYNNEI. The CDR3 has 16 amino acids. This CDR3 reads CASSRYRDRGQYAQYF. The CDR3, as DNA: TGTGCCAGCAGTAGGTACCGGGACAGGGGACAGTACGCGCAGTACTTC.

This chain connects TRBV18 to TRBJ2-1, with TRBD2 matching 12 bases. The germline V gene has CDR1 KGHSH and CDR2 LQKENI. The CDR3 loop spans 18 amino acids. Trimming removed 3 bases from V and 6 bases from J; junction bases left unmatched: 12. The CDR3 DNA reads as TGTGCCAGCTCACCCCTAGGACTAGCGGGACCCGGGGCCAATGAGCAGTTCTTC. Protein product: CASSPLGLAGPGANEQFF.

The V gene is TRBV7-9, the J gene TRBJ2-7; the match to TRBD2 covers 7 bases. V was pared by 0 bases and J by 5 bases, with 1 base of the junction left unmatched. From germline, CDR1 is SEHNR and CDR2 FQNEAQ (reference sequence). This CDR3 spans 13 amino acids. The CDR3 DNA reads as TGTGCCAGCAGCTTAGCGCTAGCGGACGAGCAGTACTTC. Encoded protein: CASSLALADEQYF.

V usage is TRBV5-8 and J usage is TRBJ1-5; no definite D call. In germline, CDR1 is SGHTS, CDR2 YDEGEE. The V end lost 0 bases, the J end lost 7 bases, and 11 bases lay between the germline ends. The CDR3 loop spans 14 amino acids. CDR3 region: CASSLGEGWQPQHF. The CDR3 nucleotides are TGTGCCAGCAGCTTGGGAGAGGGATGGCAGCCCCAGCATTTT.

The chain recombines TRBV4-2 with TRBJ1-2; unclear D gene. V lost 2 bases and J lost 6, with 19 bases in between. Germline V gene lookup returns CDR1 LGHNA and CDR2 YNFKEQ. This CDR3 comprises 16 residues. The CDR3: CASSQFLGNRKNGYTF. CDR3 DNA sequence: TGTGCCAGCAGCCAATTTCTAGGGAATCGGAAGAATGGCTACACCTTC.

This chain uses TRBV10-1 with TRBJ1-1; D is perhaps TRBD1 (6 bases). From germline, CDR1 is WNHNN and CDR2 SYGVQD (reference sequence). Trimming cost V 2 bases and J 4 bases, with 14 bases left between them. The CDR3 is 15 residues long. Here the CDR3 DNA reads TGCGCCAGCAGTGAGGGGGGGGCCAGAGGCACTGAAGCTTTCTTT. It codes for CASSEGGARGTEAFF.

The genes are TRBV6-6 and TRBJ1-2, with D perhaps matching TRBD1 (5 bases). Trimming cost V 4 bases and J 8 bases, with 14 bases left between them. CDR3 size: 13 residues. Germline assignment: CDR1 MNHNY and CDR2 SVGAGI (reference sequence). Here the CDR3 DNA reads TGTGCCAGCAGTTCTACTCAGGGATACGGCTACACCTTC. As protein: CASSSTQGYGYTF.

The chain is built from TRBV4-1 and TRBJ2-3; 7 bases align to TRBD1. V dropped 0 bases and J dropped 7; count of bases not matched to a gene: 19. There are 19 residues in the CDR3. Germline CDR1 reads MGHRA; CDR2 reads YSYEKL. DNA of the CDR3: TGCGCCAGCAGCCAAGATTTCGGCGCTACGAGGGCAGGGGGTCATACGCAGTATTTT. Translated, it gives CASSQDFGATRAGGHTQYF.

The rearrangement links TRBV19 to TRBJ2-7; 7 bases map to TRBD2. Germline trimming cut 3 bases from V and 2 bases from J; bases unmatched to any gene: 13. This CDR3 has 17 residues. From germline, CDR1 is LNHDA and CDR2 SQIVND (reference sequence). Here the CDR3 reads CASSIDFAAGDPYEQYF. CDR3 DNA: TGTGCCAGTAGTATCGACTTTGCGGCGGGAGATCCCTACGAGCAGTACTTC. Full variable domain (rest looked up from reference TRBV19 and TRBJ2-7): DGGITQSPKYLFRKEGQNVTLSCEQNLNHDAMYWYRQDPGQGLRLIYYSQIVNDFQKGDIAEGYSVSREKKESFPLTVTSAQKNPTAFYLCASSIDFAAGDPYEQYFGPGTRLTVT.

This clone appeared once. The V and J genes are TRBV11-3 and TRBJ2-1; tentatively, D is TRBD1 or TRBD2 (5 bases each). Between the trimmed V and J ends, which lost 1 base and 5 bases, there was a span of 15 bases. Germline V lookup: CDR1 SGHNT, CDR2 YENEEA. There are 16 residues in the CDR3. In nucleotides, the CDR3 is TGTGCCAGCAGCTTAGGGGCTAGCAGAGGGGACAATGAGCAGTTCTTC. The encoded protein is CASSLGASRGDNEQFF.

To note about this clone: Germline and junction disagree at one end, which may indicate a read error. The gene calls are TRBV20-1 and TRBJ2-2; weak D call: TRBD2 (5 bases). Germline V gene lookup returns CDR1 DFQATT and CDR2 SNEGSKA (reference sequence). This CDR3 contains 11 residues. In DNA form, the CDR3 reads TGCAGTGCACCGGGCCTCGGGGAGTTGTTTTTT. Protein: CSAPGLGELFF.

CDR3 sequence: CASSLPRGNSYEQYF. The CDR3 nucleotides read TGTGCCAGCAGTTTACCACGCGGAAACTCCTACGAGCAGTACTTC. The chain couples TRBV28 to TRBJ2-7; no definite D call. Germline lookup yields CDR1 MDHEN and CDR2 SYDVKM. The CDR3 runs 15 residues. Trimming removed 2 bases from V and 0 bases from J, with 11 bases in between.

This clone has only one observation. The rearrangement joins TRBV29-1 to TRBJ2-3; D may be TRBD2 (6 bases). V gave up 4 bases and J gave up 2 bases, with 10 bases separating them. The CDR3 contains 13 residues. The V gene's germline CDR1 is SQVTM and CDR2 ANQGSEA. The CDR3 here is CSVAAGHTDTQYF. CDR3 sequence (DNA): TGCAGCGTTGCGGCGGGGCACACAGATACGCAGTATTTT.

The J gene is TRBJ1-2, the V gene TRBV19; D is undetermined. The CDR3 length is 12 residues. CDR1 and CDR2 from the germline V gene are LNHDA and SQIVND (reference sequence). Trimming removed 0 bases at V and 5 bases at J, with 4 bases between. The DNA for the CDR3 is TGTGCCAGTAGTATAGAAGAGTATGGCTACACCTTC. Protein sequence: CASSIEEYGYTF.

The chain carries TRBV28 and TRBJ2-7; 11 bases align to TRBD2. Germline CDR1 MDHEN, CDR2 SYDVKM. The V gene end was trimmed by 10 bases and the J gene end by 2 bases; junction bases not matched to a gene: 4. This CDR3 contains 13 residues. The CDR3 sequence is CAIGTSGTYEQYF. The CDR3 DNA follows: TGTGCCATCGGGACTAGCGGAACCTACGAGCAGTACTTC.

This chain links TRBV28 with TRBJ2-1, with no clear D. The CDR3 consists of 14 residues. Trimming cost V 7 bases and J 3 bases, with 13 bases left between them. Germline V gene sequence: CDR1 MDHEN, CDR2 SYDVKM. CDR3: CASIPVNGYNEQFF. CDR3 bases: TGTGCCAGCATTCCGGTAAACGGCTACAATGAGCAGTTCTTC.

This chain joins TRBV5-1 and TRBJ2-3; 7 positions agree with TRBD1. V gave up 0 bases and J gave up 6 bases; unmatched junction bases: 7. CDR1 and CDR2 from the germline V gene are SGHRS and YFSETQ. This CDR3 spans 15 amino acids. DNA for the CDR3: TGCGCCAGCAGCTTGGGGACAGGTTTCACGGATACGCAGTATTTT. Translating gives CASSLGTGFTDTQYF.

This clone came up once. The chain links TRBV19 to TRBJ2-7; 8 positions agree with TRBD1. Germline CDR1 is LNHDA and CDR2 is SQIVND (reference sequence). The CDR3 is 14 residues long. V trimming: 5 bases; J trimming: 1 base; junction bases outside the gene matches: 4. DNA of the CDR3: TGTGCCAGTAGTCAGACAGGGGAATCCTACGAGCAGTACTTC. It is translated as CASSQTGESYEQYF. The full variable domain, with the rest looked up from reference TRBV19 and TRBJ2-7, is DGGITQSPKYLFRKEGQNVTLSCEQNLNHDAMYWYRQDPGQGLRLIYYSQIVNDFQKGDIAEGYSVSREKKESFPLTVTSAQKNPTAFYLCASSQTGESYEQYFGPGTRLTVT.